Presented here are 23 T cell receptor beta chains from one specimen sequenced in a study of T cells in Graves' hyperthyroidism and ophthalmopathy. TCR beta CDR3 sequences were amplified from RNA transcripts. The HTBI primer set drove a first-round RT-PCR of the TCR CDR3. TCRdb re-derived calls from the multiplex PCR reads in MiXCR, one entry per CDR3 protein. The repertoire holds 500,000 to 750,000 distinct CDR3 sequences, with approximately 44% as singletons. The sequenced sample was peripheral blood or thyroid tissue (not recorded which). The receptors were sampled from a woman aged 18-35 years with Graves' hyperthyroidism.

This chain connects TRBV20-1 to TRBJ2-3, with D hard to call. This CDR3 contains 15 residues. V was shortened by 7 bases and J by 0 bases, with 17 bases between the two germline ends. Germline V gives CDR1 DFQATT, CDR2 SNEGSKA (reference sequence). The CDR3 sequence is CSVDAPAESTDTQYF. The DNA for the CDR3 is TGCAGTGTGGACGCCCCGGCGGAGAGCACAGATACGCAGTATTTT.

This clonotype was seen many times. The chain uses TRBV4-1 and TRBJ1-1, with 8 bases that match TRBD1. CDR1 and CDR2 (germline): MGHRA, YSYEKL. V shed 4 bases, J shed 10 bases, and the junction held 11 bases outside the gene matches. The CDR3 is made up of 14 amino acids. The CDR3 nucleotides are TGCGCCAGCAGCCTTTCAGGGTGGGGACAGGTAGCTTTCTTT. Translation gives CASSLSGWGQVAFF.

The chain combines TRBV20-1 with TRBJ2-2, with D possibly being TRBD2 (7 bases). The CDR3 is 16 residues long. The germline gives CDR1 DFQATT, CDR2 SNEGSKA (reference sequence). V lost 2 bases and J lost 8, with 21 bases in between. The CDR3 coding sequence is TGCAGTGCTAGACCTAGTTCGGGGGGCGAGGGGGGGGAGCTGTTTTTT. It is translated as CSARPSSGGEGGELFF.

V usage is TRBV20-1 and J usage is TRBJ2-5; TRBD1 aligns across 10 bases. The CDR3 spans 13 residues. Trimming cost V 6 bases and J 4 bases; bases outside gene matches: 5. In germline, CDR1 is DFQATT, CDR2 SNEGSKA (reference sequence). The CDR3 nucleotides are TGCAGTGCCGGGACAGGGGCTCGAGAGACCCAGTACTTC. It codes for CSAGTGARETQYF.

V usage is TRBV10-3 and J usage is TRBJ1-1, with a weak D call TRBD1 (5 bases). Germline assignment: CDR1 ENHRY and CDR2 SYGVKD. The CDR3 spans 14 residues. Trimming took 8 bases from V and 5 from J, leaving 18 bases between them. The CDR3 DNA follows: TGTGCCATCGGGTCAGGGACGCTGTATACTGAAGCTTTCTTT. Residues: CAIGSGTLYTEAFF.

A note on this clonotype: Germline and junction disagree at one end, which may indicate a read error. The chain joins TRBV11-2 to TRBJ2-3; the match to TRBD2 covers 10 bases. Germline CDR1 reads SGHAT; CDR2 reads FQNNGV. The CDR3 has 17 residues. CDR3 sequence reads: CASSLVVPSGSIDTQYF. CDR3 nucleotide sequence: TGTGCCAGCAGCTTAGTAGTCCCTAGCGGGAGCATAGATACGCAGTATTTT.

This clonotype has at least ten counts. The chain employs TRBV2 and TRBJ1-5; tentative D call: TRBD1 (5 bases). Trimming left V 3 bases short and J 16 bases short, with 16 bases between. The CDR3 is 12 residues long. Per the germline V gene, CDR1 is SNHLY and CDR2 is FYNNEI. In DNA form, the CDR3 reads TGTGCCAGCAGTGACTGGCAGGGAATAACACATTTT. Its translation: CASSDWQGITHF.

This chain connects TRBV20-1 to TRBJ2-7; TRBD2 matches at 10 bases. This CDR3 comprises 14 residues. The germline CDR1 and CDR2 sequences are DFQATT and SNEGSKA (reference sequence). V lost 5 bases, J lost 7 bases, and 11 bases stayed unmatched. CDR3 region: CSAPPLAGDDEQYF. CDR3 DNA: TGCAGTGCTCCTCCCCTAGCGGGAGATGATGAGCAGTACTTC.

The chain recombines TRBV2 with TRBJ2-7; D call uncertain. Germline CDR1 SNHLY, CDR2 FYNNEI. Trimming pared 0 bases from V and 4 bases from J, leaving 7 bases between. The CDR3 covers 13 residues. The CDR3 region has the DNA TGTGCCAGCAGTGAAGCGACCGGGTACGAGCAGTACTTC. It yields the protein CASSEATGYEQYF. Drawing the rest from reference TRBV2 and TRBJ2-7, the complete variable domain is EPEVTQTPSHQVTQMGQEVILRCVPISNHLYFYWYRQILGQKVEFLVSFYNNEISEKSEIFDDQFSVERPDGSNFTLKIRSTKLEDSAMYFCASSEATGYEQYFGPGTRLTVT.

This clonotype has ten or more counts. The chain carries TRBV13 and TRBJ2-7; 9 bases are shared with TRBD1. Germline trimming cut 1 base from V and 3 bases from J; bases unmatched to any gene: 4. The CDR3 is made up of 15 amino acids. Germline CDR1 and CDR2: PRHDT and FYEKMQ (reference sequence). The CDR3 is CASSLDGQGRYEQYF. The CDR3 nucleotides read TGTGCCAGCAGCTTAGACGGACAGGGGCGCTACGAGCAGTACTTC.

This chain uses TRBV7-3 with TRBJ2-7, with 12 positions matching TRBD2. The trim removed 2 bases at V and 0 bases at J, leaving 5 bases unmatched. The CDR3 consists of 17 residues. The germline V gene encodes CDR1 SGHTA and CDR2 FQGTGA. The CDR3 DNA reads TGTGCCAGCAGCTTAGCAAGACTAGCGGGGGACTCCTACGAGCAGTACTTC. Translating gives CASSLARLAGDSYEQYF.

This clonotype was recorded a few times. The chain combines TRBV3-1 with TRBJ2-6; D is possibly TRBD1 (5 bases). V was clipped by 1 base and J by 2 bases, with 12 bases between them. There are 17 residues in the CDR3. Germline CDR1 reads LGHDT; CDR2 reads YNNKEL (reference sequence). The DNA of the CDR3 is TGTGCCAGCAGCCAAGCAAGGCAGGGCACTGGGGCCAACGTCCTGACTTTC. Protein sequence: CASSQARQGTGANVLTF. The variable domain in full, with the rest retrieved from reference TRBV3-1 and TRBJ2-6, is DTAVSQTPKYLVTQMGNDKSIKCEQNLGHDTMYWYKQDSKKFLKIMFSYNNKELIINETVPNRFSPKSPDKAHLNLHINSLELGDSAVYFCASSQARQGTGANVLTFGAGSRLTVL.

This chain links TRBV4-3 with TRBJ1-5; D might be TRBD1 (5 bases). The CDR3 contains 16 residues. Trimming took 0 bases from V and 4 from J, leaving 13 bases between them. Germline-derived CDR1 and CDR2 are LGHNA and YSLEER. CDR3 sequence (DNA): TGCGCCAGCAGCCAAGATGTGGGGGGTGGGAATCAGCCCCAGCATTTT. Translation: CASSQDVGGGNQPQHF.

This clonotype appeared a single time. J is TRBJ2-1 and V is TRBV12-3 or TRBV12-4; weak D call: TRBD2 (5 bases). The V and J ends lost 2 bases and 2 bases respectively, with 16 bases between them. The CDR3 loop spans 17 amino acids. The CDR3, as DNA: TGTGCCAGCAGTTTACGCTTAGCGCCAATTACCTACAATGAGCAGTTCTTC. It codes for CASSLRLAPITYNEQFF.

The chain links TRBV7-2 to TRBJ2-3, with 12 bases that match TRBD2. Germline trimming cut 4 bases from V and 0 bases from J; bases unmatched to any gene: 8. The CDR3 length is 18 residues. CDR1 is SGHTA, CDR2 FQGNSA, per germline. The DNA for the CDR3 is TGTGCCAGCAGCTATCTAGCGGGGGGGCTCGGGAGCACAGATACGCAGTATTTT. It specifies CASSYLAGGLGSTDTQYF.

The chain recombines TRBV7-2 with TRBJ1-1; 7 bases align to TRBD1. The CDR3 length is 15 residues. Germline loops: CDR1 SGHTA, CDR2 FQGNSA. V gave up 5 bases and J gave up 8 bases; unmatched junction bases: 14. The DNA for the CDR3 is TGTGCCAGCAGCACCGGGACAGACCCTTCCGGCGAAGCTTTCTTT. Its protein product is CASSTGTDPSGEAFF.

This clonotype was seen many times. This sequence joins TRBV19 and TRBJ1-5; maybe TRBD1 (5 bases). This CDR3 is 17 amino acids long. V gave up 3 bases and J gave up 7 bases, with 22 bases separating them. Germline lookup yields CDR1 LNHDA and CDR2 SQIVND (reference sequence). This chain's CDR3 is CASSINKGMAVGQPQHF. The DNA of the CDR3 is TGTGCCAGTAGTATCAATAAGGGGATGGCGGTCGGACAGCCCCAGCATTTT.

Regarding this clonotype: One end of the junction does not line up with germline, which may come from a read error. The chain carries TRBV7-2 and TRBJ1-2, with 7 bases aligning to TRBD1. Germline CDR1 reads SGHTA; CDR2 reads FQGNSA. The CDR3 loop spans 15 amino acids. For the CDR3, the DNA is TGTGTCAGCAGCTTAGCGGGGACAGAAAACTATGGCTACACCTTC. Its translation: CVSSLAGTENYGYTF.

The chain links TRBV24-1 to TRBJ1-5, with 12 bases fitting TRBD1. From germline, CDR1 is KGHDR and CDR2 SFDVKD. This CDR3 has 14 amino acids. CDR3 in amino acids: CAPRDRGPNQPQHF. CDR3 in DNA: TGTGCTCCCCGGGACAGGGGGCCCAATCAGCCCCAGCATTTT.

This clonotype has ten or more counts. The chain recombines TRBV20-1 with TRBJ2-7; TRBD1 agrees at 11 bases. This CDR3 comprises 14 residues. V was clipped by 1 base and J by 5 bases; unmatched bases: 4. Germline-derived CDR1 and CDR2 are DFQATT and SNEGSKA (reference sequence). The CDR3, as DNA: TGCAGTGCTAGAGGGACAGGGGGCCTGAACGAGCAGTACTTC. Translated, it gives CSARGTGGLNEQYF.

This clonotype showed up just a few times. J is TRBJ2-1 and V is TRBV24-1; D gene uncertain. V shed 4 bases and J shed 8 bases, with 14 bases lying between them. This CDR3 region has 14 residues. Germline CDR1 reads KGHDR; CDR2 reads SFDVKD. CDR3 loop: CATSESGVYHEQFF. The DNA of the CDR3 is TGTGCCACCAGTGAATCGGGCGTATATCATGAGCAGTTCTTC.

This clonotype was detected many times. V is TRBV25-1 and J is TRBJ2-7; 7 nucleotides agree with TRBD1. Germline CDR1 and CDR2: MGHDK and SYGVNS. V lost 6 bases and J lost 3; bases outside the gene matches: 8. This CDR3 spans 14 amino acids. The CDR3 DNA reads TGTGCCAGCAGCGACCGGGACAGAAACTACGAGCAGTACTTC. This encodes CASSDRDRNYEQYF.

This chain connects TRBV7-6 to TRBJ1-1; TRBD1 matches at 10 bases. V was clipped by 6 bases and J by 3 bases; unmatched bases: 10. The CDR3 is made up of 16 amino acids. The germline V gene encodes CDR1 SGHVS and CDR2 FNYEAQ. The CDR3 DNA reads TGTGCCAGCAGTCGTATTGGGACAGGGGTGCACACTGAAGCTTTCTTT. Translation: CASSRIGTGVHTEAFF.